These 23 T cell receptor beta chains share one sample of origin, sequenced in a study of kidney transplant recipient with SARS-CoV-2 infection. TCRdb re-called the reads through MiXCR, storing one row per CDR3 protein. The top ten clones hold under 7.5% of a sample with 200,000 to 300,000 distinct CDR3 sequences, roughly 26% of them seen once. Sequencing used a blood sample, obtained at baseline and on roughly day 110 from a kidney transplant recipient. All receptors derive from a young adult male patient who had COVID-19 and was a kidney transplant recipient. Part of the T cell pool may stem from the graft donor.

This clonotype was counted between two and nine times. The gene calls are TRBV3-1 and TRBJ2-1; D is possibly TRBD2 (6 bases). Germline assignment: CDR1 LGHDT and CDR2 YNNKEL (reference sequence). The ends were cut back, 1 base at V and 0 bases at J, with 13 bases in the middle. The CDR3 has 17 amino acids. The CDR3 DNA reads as TGTGCCAGCAGCCAAGCTGCGGGGCGGGCCTCCTACAATGAGCAGTTCTTC. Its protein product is CASSQAAGRASYNEQFF.

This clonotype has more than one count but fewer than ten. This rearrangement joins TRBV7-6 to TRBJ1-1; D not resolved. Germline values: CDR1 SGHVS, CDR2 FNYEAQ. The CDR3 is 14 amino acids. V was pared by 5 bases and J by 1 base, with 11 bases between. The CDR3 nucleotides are TGTGCCAGCAGCCGAATTCGTGAGAACACTGAAGCTTTCTTT. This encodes CASSRIRENTEAFF.

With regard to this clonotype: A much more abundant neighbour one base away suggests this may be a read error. CDR3 residues: CAWHGSRYRKTYGYTF. The DNA of the CDR3 is TGTGCCTGGCATGGGTCGCGTTATAGAAAGACCTATGGCTACACCTTC. J is TRBJ1-2 and V is TRBV30; D gene unclear. Germline-derived CDR1 and CDR2 are GTSNPN and SVGIG (reference sequence). The CDR3 length is 16 residues. V lost 5 bases and J lost 4, with 23 bases in between.

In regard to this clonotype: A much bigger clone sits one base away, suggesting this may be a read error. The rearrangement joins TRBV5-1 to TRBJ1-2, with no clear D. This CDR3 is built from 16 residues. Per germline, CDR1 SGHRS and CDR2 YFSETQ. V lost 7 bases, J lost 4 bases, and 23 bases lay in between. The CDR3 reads CASAGGSVRKTYGYTF. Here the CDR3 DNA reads TGCGCCAGCGCGGGAGGATCGGTTCGAAAGACCTATGGCTACACCTTC.

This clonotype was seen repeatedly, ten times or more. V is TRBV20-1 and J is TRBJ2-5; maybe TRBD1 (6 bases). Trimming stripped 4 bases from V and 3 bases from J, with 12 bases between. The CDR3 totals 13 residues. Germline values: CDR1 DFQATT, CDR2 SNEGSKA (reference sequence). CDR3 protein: CSAILEGEETQYF. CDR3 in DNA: TGCAGTGCTATACTAGAGGGGGAAGAGACCCAGTACTTC.

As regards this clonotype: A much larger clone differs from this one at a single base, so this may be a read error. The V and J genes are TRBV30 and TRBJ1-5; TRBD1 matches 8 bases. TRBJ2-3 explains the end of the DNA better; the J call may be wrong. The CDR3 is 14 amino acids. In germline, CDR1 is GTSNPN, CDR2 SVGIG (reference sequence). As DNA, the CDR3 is TGTGCCTGGAGTCCTCGGACAGGGCGGAGGGTCCAGTATTTT. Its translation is CAWSPRTGRRVQYF.

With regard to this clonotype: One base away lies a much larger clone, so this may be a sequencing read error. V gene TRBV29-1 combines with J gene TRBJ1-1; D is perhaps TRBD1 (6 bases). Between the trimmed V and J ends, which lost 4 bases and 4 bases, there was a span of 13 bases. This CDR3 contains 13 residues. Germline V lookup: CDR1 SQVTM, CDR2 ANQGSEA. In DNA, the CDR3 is TGCAGCGTTGCCCAGGGGTGGTGCACTGAAGCTTTCTTT. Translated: CSVAQGWCTEAFF.

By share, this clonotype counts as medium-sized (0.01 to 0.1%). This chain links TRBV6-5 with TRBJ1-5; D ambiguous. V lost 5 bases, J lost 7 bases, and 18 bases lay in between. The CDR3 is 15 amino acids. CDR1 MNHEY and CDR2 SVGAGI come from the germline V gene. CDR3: CASSARPMGDQPQHF. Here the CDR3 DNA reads TGTGCCAGCAGTGCCCGACCGATGGGTGACCAGCCCCAGCATTTT.

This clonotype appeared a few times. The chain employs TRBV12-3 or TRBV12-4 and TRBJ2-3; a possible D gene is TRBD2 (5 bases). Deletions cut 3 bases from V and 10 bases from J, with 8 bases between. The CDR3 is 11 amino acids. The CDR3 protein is CASSFSRAQYF. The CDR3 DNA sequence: TGTGCCAGCAGTTTCTCGAGGGCGCAGTATTTT.

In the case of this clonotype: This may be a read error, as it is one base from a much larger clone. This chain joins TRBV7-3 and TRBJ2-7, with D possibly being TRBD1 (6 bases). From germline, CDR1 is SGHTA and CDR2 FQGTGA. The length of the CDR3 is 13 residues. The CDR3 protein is CASSLQGTYGQYF. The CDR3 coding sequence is TGTGCCAGCAGCCTACAGGGAACCTACGGGCAGTACTTC.

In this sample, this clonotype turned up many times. As DNA, the CDR3 is TGTGCCAGCAGTTCTAGAAGGGGGCGCGTCCCCTACGAGCAGTACTTC. This encodes CASSSRRGRVPYEQYF. V usage is TRBV12-3 or TRBV12-4 and J usage is TRBJ2-7; 7 bases map to TRBD1. There are 16 residues in the CDR3. J was trimmed by 2 bases and V by 4 bases; bases with no gene match: 11.

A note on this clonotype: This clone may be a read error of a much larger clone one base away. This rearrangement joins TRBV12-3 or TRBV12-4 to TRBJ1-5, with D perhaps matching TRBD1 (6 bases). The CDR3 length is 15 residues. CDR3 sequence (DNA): TGTGCCAGAAGTTCCAGTGGGGGCCTTAATCAGCCCCAGCATTTT. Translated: CARSSSGGLNQPQHF.

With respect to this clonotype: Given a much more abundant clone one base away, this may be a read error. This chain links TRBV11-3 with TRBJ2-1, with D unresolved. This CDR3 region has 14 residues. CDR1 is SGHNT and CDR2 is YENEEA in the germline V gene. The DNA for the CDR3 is TGTGCCAGCAGCTTGGAGCAGACGTACAGTGAGCAGTTCTTC. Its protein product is CASSLEQTYSEQFF.

The CDR3 reads CSARQGAVDTQYF. The CDR3 nucleotides are TGCAGTGCGCGACAGGGGGCGGTAGATACGCAGTATTTT. J is TRBJ2-3 and V is TRBV20-1; TRBD1 matches at 10 bases. The germline V gene encodes CDR1 DFQATT and CDR2 SNEGSKA (reference sequence). The CDR3 totals 13 residues. V lost 6 bases and J lost 5; bases outside the gene matches: 5.

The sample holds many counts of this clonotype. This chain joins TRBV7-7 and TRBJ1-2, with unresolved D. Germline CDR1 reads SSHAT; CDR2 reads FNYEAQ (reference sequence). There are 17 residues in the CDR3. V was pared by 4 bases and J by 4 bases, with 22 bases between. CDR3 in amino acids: CASSSPRKCRKTYGYTF. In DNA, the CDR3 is TGTGCCAGCAGCTCGCCTCGTAAGTGCCGAAAGACCTATGGCTACACCTTC.

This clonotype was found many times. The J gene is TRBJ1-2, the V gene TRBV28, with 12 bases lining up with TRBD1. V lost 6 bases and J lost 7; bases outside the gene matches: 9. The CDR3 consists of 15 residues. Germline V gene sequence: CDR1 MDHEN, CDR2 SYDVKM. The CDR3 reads CASRSEGQGARGYTF. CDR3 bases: TGTGCCAGCAGGAGCGAGGGACAGGGGGCGCGTGGCTACACCTTC.

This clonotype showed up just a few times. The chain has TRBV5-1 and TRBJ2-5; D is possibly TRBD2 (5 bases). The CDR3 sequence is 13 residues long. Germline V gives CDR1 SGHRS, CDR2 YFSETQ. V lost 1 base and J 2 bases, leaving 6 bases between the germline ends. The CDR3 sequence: CASSLRDQETQYF. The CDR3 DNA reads TGCGCCAGCAGCTTGCGGGATCAAGAGACCCAGTACTTC.

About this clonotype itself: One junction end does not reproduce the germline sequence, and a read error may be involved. As DNA, the CDR3 is TGTGACAGCAGTTTATCGATATGGGGACCCCAAGAGACCCAGTACTTC. Its translation: CDSSLSIWGPQETQYF. This chain joins TRBV27 and TRBJ2-5; the D call may be TRBD1 or TRBD2 (5 bases each). This CDR3 is built from 16 residues. Per the germline V gene, CDR1 is MNHEY and CDR2 is SMNVEV (reference sequence).

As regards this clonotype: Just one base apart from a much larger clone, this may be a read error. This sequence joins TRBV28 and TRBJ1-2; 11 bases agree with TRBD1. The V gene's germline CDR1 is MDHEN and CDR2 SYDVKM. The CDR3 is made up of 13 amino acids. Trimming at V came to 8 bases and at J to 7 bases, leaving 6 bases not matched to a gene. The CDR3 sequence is CASGWTGGIGYTF. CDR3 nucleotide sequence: TGTGCCAGCGGTTGGACAGGGGGCATTGGCTACACCTTC.

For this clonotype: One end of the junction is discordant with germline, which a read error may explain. The CDR3 DNA follows: TGTGCCAGCAGCCAAGGGGTCCTTAGGACTAGCGGGAGTGGAGCCCAGTGCTTC. This gives the protein CASSQGVLRTSGSGAQCF. The V and J genes are TRBV4-2 and TRBJ2-5; 13 bases are a match to TRBD2. This CDR3 has 18 residues. The V gene's germline CDR1 is LGHNA and CDR2 YNFKEQ.

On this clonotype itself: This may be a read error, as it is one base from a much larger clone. The CDR3, as DNA: TGTGCCGGCAGTGAAGGAGGGGTCTATGGCTACACCTTC. Protein: CAGSEGGVYGYTF. V and J are TRBV6-1 and TRBJ1-2; tentative D call: TRBD1 (5 bases). This CDR3 contains 13 residues. Germline V CDR1 and CDR2: MNHNS, SASEGT.

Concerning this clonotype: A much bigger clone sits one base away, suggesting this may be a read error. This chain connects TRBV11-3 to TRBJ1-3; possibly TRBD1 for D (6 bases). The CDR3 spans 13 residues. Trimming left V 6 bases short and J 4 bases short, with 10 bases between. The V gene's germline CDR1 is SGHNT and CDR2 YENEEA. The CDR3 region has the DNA TGTGCCAGCAGTACAGGGCTCGGAAACACCATATATTTT. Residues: CASSTGLGNTIYF.

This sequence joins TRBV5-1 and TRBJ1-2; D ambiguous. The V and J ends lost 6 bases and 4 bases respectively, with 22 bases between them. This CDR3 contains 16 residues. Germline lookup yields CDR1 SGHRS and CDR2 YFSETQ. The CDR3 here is CASKSESVRKTYGYTF. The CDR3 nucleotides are TGCGCCAGCAAGAGTGAATCGGTTCGAAAGACCTATGGCTACACCTTC. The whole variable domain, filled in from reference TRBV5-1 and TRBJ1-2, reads KAGVTQTPRYLIKTRGQQVTLSCSPISGHRSVSWYQQTPGQGLQFLFEYFSETQRNKGNFPGRFSGRQFSNSRSEMNVSTLELGDSALYLCASKSESVRKTYGYTFGSGTRLTVV.